Listed below are T cell receptor beta chains from one sample, sequenced in a study. TCRdb fed the RT-PCR reads into MiXCR, producing one record per CDR3 protein. The data show about 700,000 distinct CDR3 sequences, 13% to 15% seen once. Material for sequencing was memory CD4+ T cells from blood. Receptor source: a female donor in good health, serving as a healthy control. The CDR3 runs from the conserved cysteine through the conserved F or W. D genes are given only for firm matches. Rows may omit the clone size; those that give it use once, few, many or a size class.

D: -
J: TRBJ1-2
size: few
V: TRBV5-5
DNA: TGTGCCAGCAGCTTGGGTGTCCGGGGTTCGCAAGGATATGGCTACACCTTC
CDR3: CASSLGVRGSQGYGYTF

D: TRBD1
J: TRBJ2-7
size: many
V: TRBV5-1
DNA: TGCGCCAGCAGCTTGACCGCGGGACAGGTTGACGAGCAGTACTTC
CDR3: CASSLTAGQVDEQYF

D: TRBD2
J: TRBJ2-3
size: many
V: TRBV29-1
DNA: TGCAGCGTTACCCTAGCGGAGACAGATACGCAGTATTTT
CDR3: CSVTLAETDTQYF

D: -
J: TRBJ2-7
size: many
V: TRBV4-2
DNA: TGTGCCAGCAGCCAAGATCTGATGAGGACCTCCAGTTTTAGGGAGCAGTACTTC
CDR3: CASSQDLMRTSSFREQYF

D: -
J: TRBJ2-4
size: few
V: TRBV6-2/TRBV6-3
DNA: TGTGCCAGCACCAACGGAAGGGCGGGAAACATTCAGTACTTC
CDR3: CASTNGRAGNIQYF

D: -
J: TRBJ2-5
size: few
V: TRBV7-3
DNA: TGTGCCAGCAGCCTAACCCGGGGACAAGAGACCCAGTACTTC
CDR3: CASSLTRGQETQYF

D: TRBD2
J: TRBJ2-3
size: -
V: TRBV5-1
DNA: TGCGCCAGCAGCTTATACAAGCGGGAGGGGGCAGATACGCAGTATTTT
CDR3: CASSLYKREGADTQYF

D: TRBD1
J: TRBJ2-1
size: once
V: TRBV28
DNA: TGTGCCAGCAGTTCAAACAGGGGGCAGTGGTTCTTC
CDR3: CASSSNRGQWFF

D: TRBD2
J: TRBJ2-7
size: many
V: TRBV5-1
DNA: TGTGCCAGCAGCTTAGGATCCGGGGGGACCTACGAGCAGTACTTC
CDR3: CASSLGSGGTYEQYF

D: -
J: TRBJ1-2
size: many
V: TRBV29-1
DNA: TGCAGCGTTGAAGATCGGGGGGCTGATGGCTACACCTTC
CDR3: CSVEDRGADGYTF